These T cell receptor beta chains were read from a single sample in a study of T cell repertoires in cytomegalovirus infection. The antigens these receptors bind are not known. TCRdb reprocessed the reads with MiXCR, giving one entry per CDR3 protein. The sample has 600,000 to 700,000 distinct CDR3 sequences, 30% to 35% seen once. Material: cultured PBMCs, obtained from culture after CMV antigen stimulation. These receptors came from a human donor in good health (CMV status not recorded). Some clones in this sample may be carry-over from other donors' samples. CDR3s include the opening cysteine and the closing phenylalanine or tryptophan. The D gene is left open where the match is weak. Expanded clones get a size class; other rows say once, few or many, or leave the size out.

cdr3_aa cdr3_nt clone_size v_call d_call j_call
CASSFRELEQYF TGTGCCAGCAGCTTCCGGGAGCTCGAGCAGTACTTC NA TRBV7-6 NA TRBJ2-7
CASGRLNTDTQYF TGTGCCAGCGGACGACTTAACACAGATACGCAGTATTTT few TRBV6-1 NA TRBJ2-3
CASSIQGSPNEKLFF TGTGCCAGCAGCATTCAAGGGTCTCCTAATGAAAAACTGTTTTTT NA TRBV7-4 NA TRBJ1-4
CASSYSPLGAYEQYF TGTGCCAGCAGTTACTCGCCCCTTGGGGCCTACGAGCAGTACTTC NA TRBV6-2/TRBV6-3 NA TRBJ2-7
CASSGTGGNTEAFF TGTGCCAGCAGCGGGACTGGCGGGAACACTGAAGCTTTCTTT few TRBV5-5 NA TRBJ1-1
CASSQGYGELFF TGTGCCAGCAGCCAGGGGTACGGGGAGCTGTTTTTT few TRBV4-2 NA TRBJ2-2
CASSLPSQGTDTQYF TGTGCCAGCAGTTTACCTAGTCAGGGGACAGATACGCAGTATTTT few TRBV28 NA TRBJ2-3
CATRRGVADTQYF TGTGCCACCAGACGGGGGGTGGCAGATACGCAGTATTTT few TRBV15 TRBD2 TRBJ2-3
CASSSLTRTVMEAFF TGTGCCAGCAGCTCCCTTACCCGGACAGTGATGGAAGCTTTCTTT NA TRBV6-5 NA TRBJ1-1
CASSLPSSRGTDTQYF TGTGCCAGCAGCCTACCCAGCAGCCGAGGCACAGATACGCAGTATTTT NA TRBV5-6 NA TRBJ2-3
CASSQVIGTGSYEQYF TGCGCCAGCAGCCAAGTCATCGGGACAGGGTCCTACGAGCAGTACTTC NA TRBV4-3 TRBD1 TRBJ2-7
CASSFDRWGQGLDTQYF TGTGCCAGCAGCTTCGATAGGTGGGGACAGGGACTGGATACGCAGTATTTT NA TRBV11-2 TRBD1 TRBJ2-3
CASSGYRGANYGYTF TGTGCCAGCAGCGGATACAGGGGAGCTAACTATGGCTACACCTTC few TRBV7-6 TRBD1 TRBJ1-2
CASSSPGGVNIQYF TGTGCCAGCAGCTCTCCGGGAGGGGTAAACATTCAGTACTTC NA TRBV7-2 TRBD2 TRBJ2-4
CASSGTRQLSYNEQFF TGTGCCAGCAGTGGGACCCGACAGCTTTCCTACAATGAGCAGTTCTTC NA TRBV27 NA TRBJ2-1
CASSRAGFSTDTQYF TGTGCCAGCAGTCGGGCCGGCTTTAGCACAGATACGCAGTATTTT NA TRBV27 NA TRBJ2-3
CASSGGAPVGGYTF TGTGCCAGCAGTGGGGGGGCGCCGGTGGGCGGCTACACCTTC NA TRBV7-2 NA TRBJ1-2
CASSSQLPGRPYGYTF TGTGCCAGCAGCAGCCAGTTACCGGGACGCCCGTATGGCTACACCTTC many TRBV7-9 NA TRBJ1-2
CASIITAGLAGVETQYF TGTGCCAGCATTATAACTGCGGGGCTAGCGGGAGTGGAGACCCAGTACTTC few TRBV6-1 TRBD2 TRBJ2-5
CASSLVPGLLNEQFF TGTGCCAGCAGCTTAGTCCCGGGACTTCTCAATGAGCAGTTCTTC few TRBV7-2 NA TRBJ2-1
CASSPPSGSWDTQYF TGTGCCAGCAGCCCGCCTAGCGGGAGCTGGGATACGCAGTATTTT few TRBV7-2 TRBD2 TRBJ2-3
CAISRANGITDTQYF TGTGCCATCAGTAGGGCTAACGGGATCACAGATACGCAGTATTTT few TRBV10-3 NA TRBJ2-3
CASSYSGTGSVGSPLHF TGTGCCAGCAGTTACTCCGGGACAGGGTCGGTGGGTTCACCCCTCCACTTT NA TRBV6-5 TRBD1 TRBJ1-6
CASSSLAGVSSYNEQFF TGTGCCAGCAGTTCGCTAGCGGGAGTAAGCTCCTACAATGAGCAGTTCTTC NA TRBV12-3/TRBV12-4 TRBD2 TRBJ2-1
CASSLDLHVQDGYTF TGTGCCAGCAGCTTAGATCTCCATGTGCAAGATGGCTACACCTTC NA TRBV7-9 NA TRBJ1-2
CASSYSKTDNWDEQFF TGTGCCAGCAGTTACTCGAAAACAGATAACTGGGATGAGCAGTTCTTC NA TRBV6-2/TRBV6-3 NA TRBJ2-1
CASSGDRDDIQYF TGTGCCAGCAGCGGCGACAGGGACGACATTCAGTACTTC NA TRBV5-4 TRBD1 TRBJ2-4
CATEQGSHTDTQYF TGTGCCACCGAGCAGGGGTCACACACAGATACGCAGTATTTT few TRBV24-1 NA TRBJ2-3
CASSYLGGAGEAFF TGTGCCAGCAGTTACTTAGGGGGGGCGGGTGAAGCTTTCTTT NA TRBV6-5 NA TRBJ1-1
CASSSGPEGETQYF TGTGCCAGCAGTTCAGGTCCGGAGGGGGAGACCCAGTACTTC few TRBV7-9 NA TRBJ2-5
CSVMGGVSYEQYF TGCAGCGTTATGGGAGGGGTGTCCTACGAGCAGTACTTC NA TRBV29-1 TRBD2 TRBJ2-7
CASSLVGDRTVGPPNQPQHF TGTGCCAGCAGCTTAGTCGGGGATCGGACAGTCGGTCCTCCCAATCAGCCCCAGCATTTT few TRBV7-7 NA TRBJ1-5
CASSPIGRAYEQYF TGCGCCAGCAGCCCGATTGGGAGGGCCTACGAGCAGTACTTC few TRBV4-1 TRBD2 TRBJ2-7
CASTPRPDYNSPLHF TGTGCCAGCACCCCCAGGCCTGATTATAATTCACCCCTCCACTTT few TRBV27 NA TRBJ1-6
CAIWSGNTQYF TGTGCCATCTGGAGCGGGAATACGCAGTATTTT NA TRBV10-3 TRBD2 TRBJ2-3
CASRPGGGIYGYTF TGTGCCAGCAGACCCGGGGGAGGGATCTATGGCTACACCTTC once TRBV19 NA TRBJ1-2
CASSDPGQGKDEQFF TGCGCCAGCAGTGACCCGGGACAGGGGAAGGATGAGCAGTTCTTC NA TRBV10-2 TRBD1 TRBJ2-1
CSAGGGESYNEQFF TGCAGTGCCGGAGGGGGAGAATCCTACAATGAGCAGTTCTTC NA TRBV20-1 NA TRBJ2-1